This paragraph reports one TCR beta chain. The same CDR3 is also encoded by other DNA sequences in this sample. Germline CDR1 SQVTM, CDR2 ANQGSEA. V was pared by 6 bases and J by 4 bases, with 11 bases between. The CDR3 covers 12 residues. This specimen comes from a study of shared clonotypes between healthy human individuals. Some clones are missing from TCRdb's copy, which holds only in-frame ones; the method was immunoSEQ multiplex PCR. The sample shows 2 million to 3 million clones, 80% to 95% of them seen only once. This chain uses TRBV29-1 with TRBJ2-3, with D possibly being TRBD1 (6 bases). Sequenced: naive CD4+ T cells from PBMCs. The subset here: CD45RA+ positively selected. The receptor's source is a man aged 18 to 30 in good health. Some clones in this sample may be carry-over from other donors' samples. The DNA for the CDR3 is TGCAGCGTGTTACAGGGAGCAGATACGCAGTATTTT. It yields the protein CSVLQGADTQYF.